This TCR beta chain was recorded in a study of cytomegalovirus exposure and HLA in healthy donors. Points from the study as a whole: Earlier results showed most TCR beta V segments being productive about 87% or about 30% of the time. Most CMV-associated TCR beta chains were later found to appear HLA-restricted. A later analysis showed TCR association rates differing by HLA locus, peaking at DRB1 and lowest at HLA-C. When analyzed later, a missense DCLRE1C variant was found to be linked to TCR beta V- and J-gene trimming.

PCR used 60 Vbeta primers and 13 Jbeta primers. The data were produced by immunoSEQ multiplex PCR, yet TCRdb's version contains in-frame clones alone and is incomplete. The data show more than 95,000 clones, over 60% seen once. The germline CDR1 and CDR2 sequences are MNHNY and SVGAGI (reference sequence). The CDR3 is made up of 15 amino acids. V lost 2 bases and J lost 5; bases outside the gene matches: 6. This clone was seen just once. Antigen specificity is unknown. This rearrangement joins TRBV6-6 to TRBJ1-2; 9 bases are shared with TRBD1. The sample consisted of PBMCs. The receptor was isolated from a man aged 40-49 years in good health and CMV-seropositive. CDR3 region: CASSYPQGAVYGYTF. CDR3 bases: TGTGCCAGCAGTTACCCACAGGGGGCGGTATATGGCTACACCTTC.